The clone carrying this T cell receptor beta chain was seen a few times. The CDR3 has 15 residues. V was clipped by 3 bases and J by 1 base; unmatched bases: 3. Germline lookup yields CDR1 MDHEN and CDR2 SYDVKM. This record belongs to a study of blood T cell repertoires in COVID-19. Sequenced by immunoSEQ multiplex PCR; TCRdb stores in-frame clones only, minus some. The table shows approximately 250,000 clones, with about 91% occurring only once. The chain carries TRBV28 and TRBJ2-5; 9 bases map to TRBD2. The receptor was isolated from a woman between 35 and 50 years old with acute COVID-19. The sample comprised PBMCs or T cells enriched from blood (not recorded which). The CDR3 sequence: CASSFRGRVQETQYF. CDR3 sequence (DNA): TGTGCCAGCAGTTTTCGCGGGAGGGTCCAAGAGACCCAGTACTTC.